This T cell receptor (beta chain) was captured by sequencing in a study of PD-1 and CTLA-4 blockade in melanoma. CDR1 and CDR2 from the germline V gene are SQVTM and ANQGSEA. The CDR3 runs 17 residues. The trim removed 3 bases at V and 0 bases at J, leaving 10 bases unmatched. This clone appeared a few times. Profiling relied on immunoSEQ multiplex PCR, and the TCRdb table lists in-frame clones only, not all of them. The data contain approximately 17,000 clones, under 85% of them singletons. The sequence came from a human donor with melanoma. This chain connects TRBV29-1 to TRBJ2-1; 8 positions match TRBD2. The sample here was CD8+ T cells from peripheral blood, taken before anti-PD-1 treatment. The chain's CDR3 is CSVDVGLASNSYNEQFF. CDR3 DNA: TGCAGCGTTGACGTCGGACTAGCCTCTAACTCCTACAATGAGCAGTTCTTC.